The sequence of this T cell receptor (beta chain) was determined in a study of T cell changes during pregnancy in multiple sclerosis. Sequencing used immunoSEQ multiplex PCR; TCRdb keeps in-frame clones, though not all of them. The sample carries about 55,000 clones, about 87% recorded once. The table lists this clone with a count of one. This TCR came from a female donor with multiple sclerosis, enrolled in a pregnancy study. The sequenced sample was CD4+ T cells from peripheral blood mononuclear cells, obtained in the first trimester of pregnancy.

The CDR3 coding sequence is TGTGCCAGCAGCTTAGCGGGTGAGAGCGGGGGGACCTCGACGAGGCAGCCCTACGAGCAGTACTTC. Encoded protein: CASSLAGESGGTSTRQPYEQYF. The chain uses TRBV7-2 and TRBJ2-7; 9 bases fit TRBD2. This CDR3 contains 22 residues. Germline CDR1 and CDR2: SGHTA and FQGNSA. V shed 0 bases and J 2 bases; nucleotides not matched to a gene: 23.